This T cell receptor (beta chain) was captured in a study of control samples from healthy donors and cancer patients. Repertoires were generated with immunoSEQ multiplex PCR, while TCRdb's copy carries only in-frame clones and drops some. The table includes 150,000 to 200,000 clones, about 90% detected once. Per germline, CDR1 SGHVS and CDR2 FNYEAQ. The V gene lost 8 bases and the J gene lost 0 bases, with 16 bases spanning the gap. The CDR3 runs 15 residues. Sequenced input: blood. The V call is TRBV7-6, the J call TRBJ1-1, with D tentatively TRBD1 (6 bases). The TCR was taken from a woman between 40 and 50 years old in good health. The CDR3 nucleotides are TGTGCCAGCGGCAATGACGGGGGCGTGAACACTGAAGCTTTCTTT. Encoded protein: CASGNDGGVNTEAFF.